This T cell receptor beta chain was captured by sequencing in a study of blood T cell repertoires in COVID-19. Study at large: The samples span acute and convalescent COVID-19 from the United States, Italy and Spain. Sample material is recorded as cDNA or gDNA derived from T cells, B-cell-depleted T cells, or PBMCs.

In the original workflow: Estimation of nucleated cell counts was performed using reference gene primer amplification. Method: immunoSEQ multiplex PCR; TCRdb's copy keeps in-frame clones and lacks some. The V and J calls and the clone size are those of that table, but D and trimming were determined from the DNA. The sample has about 14,000 clones, 84% seen once. Germline lookup yields CDR1 SGHRS and CDR2 YFSETQ. This CDR3 region has 13 residues. The V and J ends lost 3 bases and 8 bases respectively, with 12 bases between them. This chain links TRBV5-1 with TRBJ2-1; D is ambiguous. Sequencing was performed on peripheral blood. The origin of this receptor is a woman aged 50 to 65 with active or convalescent COVID-19. The CDR3 is CASSSHNDYEQFF. The CDR3 nucleotides read TGCGCCAGCAGCTCCCATAACGACTATGAGCAGTTCTTC.